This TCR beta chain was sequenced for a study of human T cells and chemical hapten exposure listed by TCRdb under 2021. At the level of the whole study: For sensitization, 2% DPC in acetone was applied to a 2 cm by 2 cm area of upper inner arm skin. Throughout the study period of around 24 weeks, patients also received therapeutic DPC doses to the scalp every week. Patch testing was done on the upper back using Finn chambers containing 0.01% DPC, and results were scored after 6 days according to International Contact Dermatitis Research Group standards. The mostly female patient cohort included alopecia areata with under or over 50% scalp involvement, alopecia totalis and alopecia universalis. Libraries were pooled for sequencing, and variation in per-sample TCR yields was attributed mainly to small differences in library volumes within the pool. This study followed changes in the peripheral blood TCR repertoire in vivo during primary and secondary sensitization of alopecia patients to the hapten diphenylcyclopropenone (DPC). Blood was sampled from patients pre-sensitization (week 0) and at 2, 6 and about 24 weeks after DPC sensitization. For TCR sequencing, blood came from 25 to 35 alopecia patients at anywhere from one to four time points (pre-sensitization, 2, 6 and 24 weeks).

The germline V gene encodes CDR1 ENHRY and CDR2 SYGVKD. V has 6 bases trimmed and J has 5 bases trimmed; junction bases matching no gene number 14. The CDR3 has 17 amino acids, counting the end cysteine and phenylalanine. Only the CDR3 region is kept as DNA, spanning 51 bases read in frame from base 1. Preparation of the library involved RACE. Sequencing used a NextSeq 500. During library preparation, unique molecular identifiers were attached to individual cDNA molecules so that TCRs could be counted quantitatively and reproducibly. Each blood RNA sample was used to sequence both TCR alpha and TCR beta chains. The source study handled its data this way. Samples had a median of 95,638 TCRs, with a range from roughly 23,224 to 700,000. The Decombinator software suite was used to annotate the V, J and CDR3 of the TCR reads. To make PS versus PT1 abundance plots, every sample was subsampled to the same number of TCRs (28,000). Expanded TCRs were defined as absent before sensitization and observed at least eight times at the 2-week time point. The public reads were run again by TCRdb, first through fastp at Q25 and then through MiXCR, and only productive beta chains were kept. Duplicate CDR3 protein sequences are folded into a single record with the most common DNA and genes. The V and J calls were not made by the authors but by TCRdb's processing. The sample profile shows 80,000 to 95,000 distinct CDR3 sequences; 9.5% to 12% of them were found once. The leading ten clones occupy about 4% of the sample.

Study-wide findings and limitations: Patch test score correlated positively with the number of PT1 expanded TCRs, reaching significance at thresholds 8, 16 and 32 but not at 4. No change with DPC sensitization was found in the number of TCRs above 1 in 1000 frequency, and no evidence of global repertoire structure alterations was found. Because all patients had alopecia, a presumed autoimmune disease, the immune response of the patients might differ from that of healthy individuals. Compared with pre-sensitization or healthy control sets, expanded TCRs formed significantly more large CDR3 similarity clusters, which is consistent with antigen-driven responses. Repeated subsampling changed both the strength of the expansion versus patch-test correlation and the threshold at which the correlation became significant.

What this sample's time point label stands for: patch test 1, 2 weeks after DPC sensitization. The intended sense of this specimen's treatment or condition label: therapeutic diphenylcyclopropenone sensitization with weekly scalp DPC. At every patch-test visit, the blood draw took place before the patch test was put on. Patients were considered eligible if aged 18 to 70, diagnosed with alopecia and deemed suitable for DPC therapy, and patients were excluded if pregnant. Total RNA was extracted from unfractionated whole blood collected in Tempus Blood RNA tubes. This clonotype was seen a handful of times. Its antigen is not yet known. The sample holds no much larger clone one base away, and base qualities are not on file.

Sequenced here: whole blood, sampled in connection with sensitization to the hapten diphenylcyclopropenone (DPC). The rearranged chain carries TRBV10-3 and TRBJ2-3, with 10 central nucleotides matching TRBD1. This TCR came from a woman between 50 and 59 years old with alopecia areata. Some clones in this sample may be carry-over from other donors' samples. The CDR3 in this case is CAISETTGGGFGDTQYF. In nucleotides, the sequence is TGTGCCATCAGCGAAACGACAGGGGGCGGTTTTGGAGATACGCAGTATTTT.